This is a list of T cell receptor beta chains from one sample in a study of T cell responses to AZD1222 COVID-19 vaccine. TCRdb's table, derived via immunoSEQ multiplex PCR, lists solely in-frame clones and lacks some. The sample carries around 130,000 clones, 90% recorded once. The source was peripheral blood, collected 28 days after the second dose of the MenACWY control vaccine. All receptors derive from an adult who received the MenACWY meningococcal vaccine as a control. Both conserved end residues are trimmed from each CDR3. Clone size, where shown, is once, few, many, or a class for clones that have expanded.

j_gene | abundance | v_gene | len | CDR3aa
TRBJ2-3 | NA | TRBV5-4 | 13 | ASSGPGTSTDTQY
TRBJ1-3 | NA | TRBV4-3 | 13 | ASSQVAGSGNTIY
TRBJ2-1 | NA | TRBV2 | 11 | ASRDTGQNEQF
TRBJ2-2 | NA | TRBV2 | 13 | ASTQSQGTTGELF
TRBJ2-7 | NA | TRBV4-2 | 14 | ASSPGTSGRIHEQY
TRBJ2-6 | few | TRBV4-1 | 12 | ASSQVQGPNVLT
TRBJ1-5 | NA | TRBV19 | 10 | ASSPGAQPQH
TRBJ2-1 | NA | TRBV28 | 12 | ASSLGGDGNEQF
TRBJ2-7 | NA | TRBV5-5 | 14 | ASSLGASREAFEQY
TRBJ2-2 | NA | TRBV11-2 | 9 | ASSWGRELF
TRBJ1-3 | once | TRBV6-5 | 13 | ASSYSINGGNTIY
TRBJ1-5 | NA | TRBV6-2/TRBV6-3 | 18 | ASSHSVLTGAPYSNQPQH
TRBJ1-1 | NA | TRBV28 | 13 | ASSSSEGGNTEAF
TRBJ1-2 | NA | TRBV4-1 | 12 | ASSQVDRGDGYT
TRBJ2-1 | NA | TRBV19 | 12 | ASHSGDSNNEQF
TRBJ1-2 | NA | TRBV5-4 | 10 | ASSYSGEGYT
TRBJ2-6 | NA | TRBV3-1/TRBV3-2 | 15 | ASSQEWRLSGANVLT
TRBJ2-7 | NA | TRBV13 | 12 | ASSPQGATYEQY
TRBJ1-1 | NA | TRBV5-1 | 17 | ASSLDGTGRRRANTEAF
TRBJ2-5 | once | TRBV2 | 12 | AGARGGGGETQY
TRBJ2-5 | NA | TRBV30 | 15 | AWSGGSSGTYQETQY
TRBJ2-3 | NA | TRBV7-9 | 13 | ASRVTGGAGDTQY
TRBJ2-7 | NA | TRBV28 | 14 | ASSLYAGGPSYEQY
TRBJ1-1 | NA | TRBV4-2 | 12 | ASSGQSLNTEAF
TRBJ2-2 | NA | TRBV6-5 | 13 | ASSRGLENTGELF
TRBJ2-7 | NA | TRBV28 | 12 | ASSRTGLASEQY
TRBJ1-4 | NA | TRBV7-2 | 13 | ASSYLGTGREKLF
TRBJ2-5 | NA | TRBV30 | 10 | AWRGEEETQY
TRBJ2-7 | NA | TRBV12-3/TRBV12-4 | 11 | ASRQRQGYEQY
TRBJ2-2 | NA | TRBV30 | 10 | AGWENTGELF
TRBJ2-7 | NA | TRBV19 | 13 | ASSNLAGRLYEQY
TRBJ2-3 | NA | TRBV21-1 | 16 | ASSSRGSGSPGTDTQY
TRBJ2-7 | NA | TRBV4-1 | 12 | ASSQGDRGYEQY
TRBJ2-5 | NA | TRBV29-1 | 11 | SVMDRRQETQY
TRBJ2-7 | NA | TRBV19 | 11 | ASSTTLLYEQY
TRBJ2-7 | NA | TRBV7-6 | 14 | ASSLASTGASYEQY
TRBJ2-5 | once | TRBV2 | 13 | ASSGRDSGGETQY
TRBJ2-2 | NA | TRBV27 | 12 | ASSLQQGTGELF
TRBJ2-3 | NA | TRBV5-1 | 14 | ASSPIGGGPRDTQY
TRBJ2-6 | few | TRBV12-3/TRBV12-4 | 11 | ASSDSGANVLT
TRBJ1-1 | NA | TRBV28 | 10 | ASREPLMGAF
TRBJ2-1 | NA | TRBV19 | 13 | ASRTRTSGTNEQF
TRBJ2-3 | NA | TRBV7-6 | 14 | ASSPGVGGSTDTQY
TRBJ1-1 | NA | TRBV5-1 | 13 | ASSLDLSRNTEAF
TRBJ1-5 | NA | TRBV28 | 11 | ASSPGSYQPQH
TRBJ2-5 | once | TRBV28 | 14 | ASSSTGQGMEETQY
TRBJ2-7 | once | TRBV5-1 | 13 | ASSLVTGSSYEQY
TRBJ2-6 | NA | TRBV2 | 12 | ASSGPSGANVLT
TRBJ2-7 | once | TRBV9 | 12 | ASSVATGTYEQY
TRBJ2-5 | NA | TRBV5-6 | 12 | ASSKTGYQETQY
TRBJ1-3 | NA | TRBV2 | 11 | ATSRTGGNTIY
TRBJ2-5 | NA | TRBV11-2 | 10 | ASSRDQETQY
TRBJ2-5 | NA | TRBV5-1 | 12 | ASSLAGGGETQY
TRBJ1-6 | NA | TRBV7-8 | 12 | ASSSVQYNSPLH
TRBJ1-5 | NA | TRBV19 | 13 | ASNRGRDGNQPQH
TRBJ2-1 | NA | TRBV5-1 | 10 | ASSLVFNEQF
TRBJ2-5 | NA | TRBV29-1 | 10 | SVGGGWETQY
TRBJ2-5 | NA | TRBV29-1 | 10 | SVADGQETQY
TRBJ2-2 | NA | TRBV11-2 | 12 | ASSKQTSSGELF
TRBJ2-3 | NA | TRBV6-4 | 14 | ASSDSAGSSTDTQY